This T cell receptor beta chain comes out of a study of T-cell memory formation after mild COVID-19. Study-level information: The study found TCR clusters largely donor specific. The study, taken as a whole, reports: Contracting clones localized mainly to CM and EM when CD4+ and mainly to EMRA when CD8+.

TCRdb analysed the 5' RACE reads with MiXCR anew, one entry per CDR3 protein. In the table there are tens of thousands of distinct CDR3 sequences, over 15% of which are singletons. From germline, CDR1 is SQVTM and CDR2 ANQGSEA. Trimming took 4 bases from V and 5 from J, leaving 6 bases between them. The CDR3 totals 10 residues. Of note for this clonotype: The antigen is undetermined.

This receptor was taken from an adult woman who had mild COVID-19 (a few samples of this study predate the infection). Cell type and time point are not known. The chain is built from TRBV29-1 and TRBJ2-7; D is perhaps TRBD2 (5 bases). The sample was PBMCs or a T cell subset sorted from them (not recorded which). CDR3 in amino acids: CSVVGDEQYF. CDR3 DNA sequence: TGCAGCGTTGTCGGGGACGAGCAGTACTTC.